Sequencing of this T cell receptor (beta chain) was carried out in a study of blood T cells in healthy people across ages (dated by TCRdb to 2014 to 2015). About the investigation overall: In model experiments, template switching captured about one uniquely barcoded TCR beta cDNA molecule for every two T cells. The study measured age-related changes in TCR beta repertoire diversity using deep sequencing normalized with unique cDNA molecular identifiers. Donors were grouped into four age groups: young (average approximately 16 years), middle-aged (39), aged (about 59) and long-lived (less than 85). Using the same blood draw, the study looked at two additional independent replicas of 1 million unique cDNA reads for two donors, one aged 18 to 29 and the other aged 80 or older.

The approximately 39 donors, aged about 6 to 90 years, were systemically healthy Caucasian individuals from Russia. Each donor gave ten milliliters of peripheral blood, drawn into EDTA-treated Vacutainer tubes. Ficoll-Paque density-gradient centrifugation was used to isolate PBMCs, with at least 6.5 million obtained per sample. Trizol reagent was used to extract total RNA from the PBMCs, yielding at least 5 micrograms per sample. For every donor, flow cytometry on a PBMC aliquot measured the percentage of naive CD45RAhigh/CD27high T cells. To note about this clonotype: The antigen it recognizes is unknown. Base qualities were left out, and no much larger clone turns up one base away.

What the work shows at the level of the full study, not this receptor alone: As age increased, observed TCR beta diversity per million T cells dropped in a roughly linear way, and a significant reduction was already evident by age around 41. Estimates of total diversity based on one million sequenced T cells were considered lower bounds and underestimates. Compared with the aged group, the long-lived group had more naive CD4+ T cells, fewer expanded clones and increased TCR diversity, suggesting age selection. Conclusive comparison of naive and antigen-experienced compartments was prevented by the profiling of bulk unsorted PBMCs. Because donor CMV infection status was unknown, age-related changes in expanded clonotypes were potentially confounded. Observed TCR beta diversity correlated strongly with the percentage of naive T cells measured by flow cytometry.

According to the germline V gene (reference sequence), CDR1 reads MNHEY and CDR2 reads SMNVEV. The V end loses 6 bases and the J end loses 6 bases, and a stretch of 6 bases separates them. The CDR3 contains 12 residues, cysteine and phenylalanine counted. Only the CDR3 DNA stays, 36 bases, in frame from base 1. Library generation was performed with 5' RACE. TCRdb shows the sequencer as Illumina HiSeq 2500. A second PCR of roughly 7 to 12 cycles was run with a J-beta primer mix and a sample-barcoded 5' primer. A template-switch 5' adaptor carrying 12 random nucleotides introduced a unique molecular identifier onto each TCR beta cDNA molecule. At least 2.5 million CDR3-containing paired-end reads were obtained from each sample. The Mint cDNA synthesis kit, primed by a TRBC-specific oligonucleotide, was used to synthesize first-strand cDNA from all RNA. Following uracil-DNA glycosylase treatment, a first 18-cycle PCR with universal primers M1SS and BC2_uni_R was performed on all cDNA. In the original analysis: For normalization, 1 million high-quality reads, each with a distinct molecular identifier, were randomly selected from each sample. Reads with shared molecular identifiers were discarded instead of being binned into consensus sequences. CDR3 identification, clonotype clustering and error correction used MiTCR with a Q25 quality threshold and the strictest error-elimination algorithm. A nonparametric unseen species model with Euler transformation was used to estimate lower-bound total TCR beta diversity. TCRdb reprocessing: public reads trimmed at Q25 with fastp, clones called with MiXCR, in-frame beta chains kept. CDR3 protein duplicates are merged, each entry listing the most common genes and DNA. The V and J calls shown here were made by TCRdb, not taken from the authors' results. This sample gives about 800,000 distinct CDR3 sequences in total; just under 25% of them show up just once. The top ten hold under 4.5% of the sample.

The data were also submitted as part of a second study, on T cells of mothers and their children. The second study's authors report: Nine systemically healthy Caucasian individuals, comprising three mothers and their six children, were included as donors. cDNA synthesis consumed the entire amount of extracted RNA, loaded at approximately 1.6 ug RNA in each 15 ul reaction. In the second PCR, the M1S primer added sample barcodes and 2-4 random nucleotides. Over 9 million TCR beta CDR3 reads were obtained for each mother, and millions of reads were obtained for each child. In both related and unrelated pairs, thymic selection shapes the output of TCR recombination in a similar way, with inherited differences having only a minor effect. Normalized repertoire overlap was always found to be slightly, but never significantly, higher in related mother-child pairs than in unrelated mother-child pairs. Persistent microchimeric T cell clones were not detected, at a sensitivity of 95 to 100 clones per million clonotypes. Deep NGS was used in the study to compare the TCR beta repertoires of mothers and children and to look for features that separate related mother-child pairs from unrelated individuals. Mothers averaged around 40 +/- 4 years of age and children averaged around 10 +/- 4 years. Libraries were sequenced on Illumina HiSeq 2000 with 100+100 nt paired-end reads after adapter ligation with NEBNext reagents. To avoid cross-contamination, the mother libraries and the child libraries were prepared a month apart and sequenced in separate runs. Each donor had between roughly 450,000 and 2,300,000 distinct TCR beta clonotypes identified. Naive TCR beta clonotypes were estimated from low-frequency clonotypes matched to each donor's FACS-determined naive share, without sorting.

The chain joins TRBV27 to TRBJ1-6; the D gene remains uncertain. This receptor was taken from a boy aged 5 to 17 in good health. Sequenced input: blood. This receptor has the CDR3 CASSQRNSPLHF. The sequence in DNA is TGTGCCAGCAGCCAACGTAATTCACCCCTCCACTTT.